This paragraph covers one T cell receptor beta chain sequence. Its antigen remains unknown. The data were obtained in a study of CXCR3-negative and CXCR3-positive naive CD8 T cells. Overall study results and limits: Naive CXCR3-negative and CXCR3-positive cells had similar TRBV-TRBJ usage; memory differed. The study found more hydrophobic TRB CDR3s in CXCR3-positive naive cells than in CXCR3-negative naive cells.

Germline CDR1 is LNHDA and CDR2 is SQIVND (reference sequence). The CDR3 loop spans 13 amino acids. TRB cDNA was prepared as libraries by UMI-labeled 5' RACE. TCRdb reprocessed the 5' RACE reads and stores each CDR3 protein as one record, lacking DNA. This listing includes about 51,000 distinct CDR3 sequences. Sequenced sample: naive CXCR3+ CD8+ T cells from blood. Subset described: CD45RO-CCR7+CD27+CD95- naive CD8+ T cells expressing CXCR3 (TNR3+). The receptor's source is a human donor in good health. Some clones in this sample may be carry-over from other donors' samples. The chain combines TRBV19 with TRBJ2-5; TCRdb's D gene call, TRBD2, goes unchecked for lack of DNA. The CDR3 sequence is CASTGRNQETQYF.